Shown below are 11 T cell receptor beta chains from a single sample sequenced in a study of Ad26.COV2.S vaccination and SARS-CoV-2 variants. This sample's treatment: some 20 received Ad26.COV2.S at low or high dose, single or two shots; about 5 received placebo; per-sample allocation not given. After the first vaccine or placebo injection, samples were drawn on day 63. TCRdb keeps only in-frame clones here, not all; method: immunoSEQ multiplex PCR. The table lists fewer than 500,000 clones, 80% to 90% of them singletons. Sequences were derived from peripheral blood, sampled in a trial of Ad26.COV2.S vaccine versus placebo. The receptors originated from a person aged 18-60 years who received the Ad26.COV2.S COVID-19 vaccine or a placebo.

This clone was detected a few times. This sequence joins TRBV2 and TRBJ1-1; a weak D match, TRBD1 (5 bases). The CDR3 contains 15 residues. Germline CDR1 and CDR2: SNHLY and FYNNEI. Trimming cost V 6 bases and J 1 base, with 15 bases left between them. The CDR3 here is CASSVAGTANTEAFF. Here the CDR3 DNA reads TGTGCCAGCAGCGTTGCCGGGACGGCGAACACTGAAGCTTTCTTT.

This sequence joins TRBV6-5 and TRBJ2-3; D is unresolved. In germline, CDR1 is MNHEY, CDR2 SVGAGI. The CDR3 covers 13 residues. V lost 3 bases and J 7 bases, leaving 11 bases between the germline ends. This CDR3 is CASSYLADNTQYF. The CDR3 nucleotides are TGTGCCAGCAGTTATCTGGCTGATAATACGCAGTATTTT.

This rearrangement joins TRBV19 to TRBJ2-4; no clear D. Deletions cut 0 bases from V and 0 bases from J, with 3 bases between. Germline CDR1 LNHDA, CDR2 SQIVND (reference sequence). This CDR3 contains 14 residues. This chain's CDR3 is CASSIELAKNIQYF. CDR3 coding DNA: TGTGCCAGTAGTATAGAACTAGCCAAAAACATTCAGTACTTC.

The chain joins TRBV29-1 to TRBJ1-2, with a possible D match to TRBD1 (5 bases). The CDR3 contains 14 residues. Trimming cost V 3 bases and J 5 bases, with 16 bases left between them. Germline CDR1 reads SQVTM; CDR2 reads ANQGSEA. CDR3 DNA sequence: TGCAGCGTTGAGTGGAAGCAGGGAAAATATGGCTACACCTTC. Protein sequence: CSVEWKQGKYGYTF. Drawing the rest from reference TRBV29-1 and TRBJ1-2, the complete variable domain is SAVISQKPSRDICQRGTSLTIQCQVDSQVTMMFWYRQQPGQSLTLIATANQGSEATYESGFVIDKFPISRPNLTFSTLTVSNMSPEDSSIYLCSVEWKQGKYGYTFGSGTRLTVV.

CDR3 loop: CASSLGGSGGAGELFF. CDR3 nucleotide sequence: TGTGCCAGCAGCTTAGGGGGCAGCGGGGGCGCCGGGGAGCTGTTTTTT. The V gene is TRBV7-8, the J gene TRBJ2-2, with 8 nucleotides matching TRBD2. The CDR3 length is 16 residues. Germline V gene data show CDR1 as SGHVS and CDR2 as FQNEAQ. V gave up 1 base and J gave up 6 bases; unmatched junction bases: 7.

The chain links TRBV10-2 to TRBJ2-3; 12 nucleotides agree with TRBD2. The CDR3 spans 15 residues. J was trimmed by 7 bases and V by 5 bases; bases with no gene match: 7. Germline V gene lookup returns CDR1 WSHSY and CDR2 SAAADI. The CDR3, as DNA: TGCGCCAGCAGTATAGGACTAGCGGGAATATATACGCAGTATTTT. It yields the protein CASSIGLAGIYTQYF.

Turning to this clone: Different DNA sequences within this sample yield the same CDR3. This chain uses TRBV7-2 with TRBJ1-5; TRBD1 matches at 7 bases. V lost 5 bases to trimming and J lost 6 bases; unmatched junction nucleotides: 10. CDR1 is SGHTA and CDR2 is FQGNSA in the germline V gene. CDR3 length: 15 amino acids. The DNA for the CDR3 is TGTGCCAGCAGCCCGCGCACAGGGGTAGGTCAGCCCCAGCATTTT. Translated: CASSPRTGVGQPQHF.

This clone was seen more than once but under ten times. The chain uses TRBV2 and TRBJ2-2, with 7 bases that match TRBD2. The germline V gene has CDR1 SNHLY and CDR2 FYNNEI. The CDR3 length is 14 residues. Trimming at V came to 8 bases and at J to 3 bases, leaving 6 bases not matched to a gene. The CDR3 loop reads CASLPREYTGELFF. The CDR3 DNA sequence: TGTGCCAGCCTCCCGCGGGAGTACACCGGGGAGCTGTTTTTT. Drawing the rest from reference TRBV2 and TRBJ2-2, the complete variable domain is EPEVTQTPSHQVTQMGQEVILRCVPISNHLYFYWYRQILGQKVEFLVSFYNNEISEKSEIFDDQFSVERPDGSNFTLKIRSTKLEDSAMYFCASLPREYTGELFFGEGSRLTVL.

This clone has just one count. The chain couples TRBV7-3 to TRBJ1-5; no reliable D call. The CDR3 consists of 15 residues. V was trimmed by 4 bases and J by 0 bases, leaving 10 bases between them. The germline gives CDR1 SGHTA, CDR2 FQGTGA. In nucleotides, the CDR3 is TGTGCCAGCAGCTATACGGAGTATAGCAATCAGCCCCAGCATTTT. This encodes CASSYTEYSNQPQHF.

The rearrangement joins TRBV18 to TRBJ2-1; no firm D call. Germline CDR1 is KGHSH and CDR2 is LQKENI. There are 14 residues in the CDR3. Between the trimmed V and J ends, which lost 3 bases and 5 bases, there was a span of 11 bases. CDR3 in amino acids: CASSPVVDHNEQFF. Written as DNA, the CDR3 is TGTGCCAGCTCACCGGTAGTAGATCACAATGAGCAGTTCTTC.

The chain uses TRBV10-3 and TRBJ2-7; D remains ambiguous. The CDR3 length is 13 residues. V lost 0 bases, J lost 1 base, and 4 bases lay in between. Germline-derived CDR1 and CDR2 are ENHRY and SYGVKD. The CDR3 loop reads CAISESASYEQYF. DNA of the CDR3: TGTGCCATCAGTGAGTCCGCTTCCTACGAGCAGTACTTC.